This T cell receptor (beta chain) came from a study of naive and memory T cell subsets. Trimming cost V 2 bases and J 5 bases; bases outside gene matches: 5. The CDR3 length is 15 residues. Germline CDR1 and CDR2: SGHTA and FQGNSA. Two oligonucleotides, mixed equimolar, formed the beta constant-region primer covering TRBC1 and TRBC2. Nested alpha and beta constant-region primers with the SP2 primer drove four PCR rounds on ligated cDNA. TCRdb called the UMI-ligation and nested PCR reads again in MiXCR, with one record for every CDR3 protein. The sample carries 100,000 to 150,000 distinct CDR3 sequences, 35% to 45% recorded once. CMV status came from CD4+ IFNgamma after overnight CMV lysate stimulation. After CD4 positive bead selection, the CD4-negative fraction gave CD8 T cells. Cells stained for CD3, CD4, CD8, CD45RA, CD27 and viability were sorted into four CD45RA/CD27 subsets.

The source of this sequence is a human donor in good health. The chain combines TRBV7-2 with TRBJ2-3, with TRBD2 matching 9 bases. The sequenced sample was central memory CD4+ T cells from blood. This CDR3 is CASSLSLAGRDTQYF. The CDR3 region has the DNA TGTGCCAGCAGCTTATCCCTAGCGGGGAGAGATACGCAGTATTTT. Variable domain in full (rest from reference TRBV7-2 and TRBJ2-3): GAGVSQSPSNKVTEKGKDVELRCDPISGHTALYWYRQSLGQGLEFLIYFQGNSAPDKSGLPSDRFSAERTGGSVSTLTIQRTQQEDSAVYLCASSLSLAGRDTQYFGPGTRLTVL.